The clone carrying this T cell receptor (beta chain) has only a few counts. The CDR3 is 14 amino acids. The ends were cut back, 0 bases at V and 5 bases at J, with 7 bases in the middle. Germline V gives CDR1 SGHAT, CDR2 FQNNGV. The source of the sample is a study of blood T cell repertoires in COVID-19. Generated by immunoSEQ multiplex PCR, the TCRdb table keeps only in-frame clones and is missing some. The sample lists some 150,000 clones; 85% to 90% were seen once. Sequencing input: peripheral blood. The TCR was taken from a woman in her sixties or seventies with COVID-19, enrolled during active disease. This chain uses TRBV11-2 with TRBJ1-4; the D gene is possibly TRBD1 (5 bases). The CDR3 loop is CASSLDRVNEKLFF. The CDR3 coding sequence is TGTGCCAGCAGCTTAGACAGGGTAAATGAAAAACTGTTTTTT.